The entry below gives a single TCR beta chain sequence along with its context. Its target is unknown. Clones were read by immunoSEQ multiplex PCR, and TCRdb kept only the in-frame ones, dropping some. The sample carries fewer than 90,000 clones, approximately 94% recorded once. The V gene end was trimmed by 10 bases and the J gene end by 4 bases; junction bases not matched to a gene: 7. Per germline, CDR1 LNHDA and CDR2 SQIVND (reference sequence). The CDR3 is 13 residues long. The donors were part of the validation cohort of 120 or so subjects. That cohort was separate from the first cohort, which comprised some 670 subjects. The sample comes from a study of cytomegalovirus exposure and HLA in healthy donors. Study outcomes and limitations: The study listed 150 to 200 cytomegalovirus-associated TCR beta chains. Rarity held for most TCR sequences, but there were some public TCRs that occurred in many donors. Reports showed the classifier diagnosing cytomegalovirus status with high specificity and sensitivity.

This receptor was taken from a woman aged 18-29 years in good health and CMV-seropositive. The chain uses TRBV19 and TRBJ1-5, with 7 bases aligning to TRBD1. Sequencing was performed on PBMCs. For the CDR3, the DNA is TGTGCCACGCGACAGGGAGCAAATCAGCCCCAGCATTTT. Encoded protein: CATRQGANQPQHF.